What follows is one T cell receptor beta chain and its context. This sample was included in a study of blood T cells in healthy people across ages. From germline, CDR1 is KGHDR and CDR2 SFDVKD. This CDR3 has 16 residues. V was shortened by 3 bases and J by 0 bases, with 12 bases between the two germline ends. A second PCR of roughly 7 to 11 cycles used a sample-barcoded 5' primer and a J-beta primer mix. TCRdb reanalysed the 5' RACE reads using MiXCR and keeps one entry per CDR3 protein. Of roughly 700,000 distinct CDR3 sequences in the sample, about half are singletons; the top ten hold around a third.

This clonotype was sampled from a woman in her sixties in good health. V usage is TRBV24-1 and J usage is TRBJ2-3; D is perhaps TRBD1 (6 bases). Sequences were obtained from blood. CDR3 in DNA: TGTGCCACCAGTGATCCCCGGACAGCTAGCACAGATACGCAGTATTTT. Translation: CATSDPRTASTDTQYF.